The 3 T cell receptor beta chains below were found in one sample sequenced in a study of immune evolution from preneoplasia to lung adenocarcinoma. Sequencing used immunoSEQ multiplex PCR; TCRdb keeps in-frame clones, though not all of them. The repertoire holds tens of thousands of clones, with 65% to 75% as singletons. Material: FFPE invasive lung adenocarcinoma tissue. The receptors here all came from a person in their sixties or seventies with lung adenocarcinoma.

The chain couples TRBV19 to TRBJ2-1, with D perhaps matching TRBD1 (5 bases). CDR1 LNHDA and CDR2 SQIVND come from the germline V gene (reference sequence). Between the trimmed V and J ends, which lost 3 bases and 9 bases, there was a span of 15 bases. The CDR3 totals 14 residues. CDR3 DNA sequence: TGTGCCAGTAGTATGGGCCAGGGTCTAAGTGAGCAGTTCTTC. This sequence encodes CASSMGQGLSEQFF.

The gene calls are TRBV4-2 and TRBJ1-4; 8 bases fit TRBD1. The V and J ends lost 3 bases and 3 bases, in that order; junction bases with no gene match: 12. Germline CDR1 reads LGHNA; CDR2 reads YNFKEQ. This CDR3 is built from 18 residues. The CDR3 protein is CASSQTGQAAFANEKLFF. CDR3 DNA sequence: TGTGCCAGCAGCCAGACGGGACAGGCCGCCTTTGCTAATGAAAAACTGTTTTTT.

The chain links TRBV7-6 to TRBJ2-3, with a tentative D call TRBD1 (5 bases). Trimming pared 5 bases from V and 3 bases from J, leaving 15 bases between. There are 15 residues in the CDR3. In germline, CDR1 is SGHVS, CDR2 FNYEAQ. CDR3 in amino acids: CASSIRVGRTDTQYF. In DNA form, the CDR3 reads TGTGCCAGCAGCATACGGGTGGGGCGTACAGATACGCAGTATTTT. Supplemented by reference TRBV7-6 and TRBJ2-3, the full variable domain reads GAGVSQSPRYKVTKRGQDVALRCDPISGHVSLYWYRQALGQGPEFLTYFNYEAQQDKSGLPNDRFSAERPEGSISTLTIQRTEQRDSAMYRCASSIRVGRTDTQYFGPGTRLTVL.